This T cell receptor beta chain was profiled in a study of T cell responses to AZD1222 COVID-19 vaccine. General study points: There were vaccine-associated CD4 TCRs across spike, dominant at 160-218 and 743-854. The breadth and depth of Spike-specific TCRs increased once two AZD1222 doses had been given. Among AZD1222 vaccinees, only five to seven were seropositive at baseline.

As for this clone: Its antigen is not identified.

Trimming removed 2 bases from V and 3 bases from J, with 8 bases in between. The CDR3 consists of 13 residues. Here immunoSEQ multiplex PCR was the method, and the copy in TCRdb shows in-frame clones only, minus some. Of about 150,000 clones in the sample, about 88% were seen once. The sequencing used peripheral blood, collected on day 0 of AZD1222 vaccination. The TCR originated in an adult in good health. The gene calls are TRBV12-3 or TRBV12-4 and TRBJ2-7; D perhaps matches TRBD1 (6 bases). CDR3 amino acids: CASSLRDNYEQYF. The CDR3 coding sequence is TGTGCCAGCAGTTTAAGGGACAACTACGAGCAGTACTTC.